Listed here are 9 T cell receptor beta chains from one sample, sequenced in a study of blood T cell repertoires in COVID-19. The repertoire was sequenced with immunoSEQ multiplex PCR; TCRdb's copy has only in-frame clones and lacks some. Here the sample spans about 70,000 clones, around 83% being singletons. The sample taken for sequencing was peripheral blood. These receptor sequences come from a woman older than 75 with active or convalescent COVID-19.

CDR3 sequence: CASSRGVDVGTVGDTQYF. Written as DNA, the CDR3 is TGTGCCAGCAGTAGGGGCGTAGACGTTGGTACGGTGGGTGATACGCAGTATTTT. V usage is TRBV27 and J usage is TRBJ2-3; D possibly corresponds to TRBD1 (5 bases). The V gene's germline CDR1 is MNHEY and CDR2 SMNVEV (reference sequence). CDR3 size: 18 residues. The ends were cut back, 5 bases at V and 6 bases at J, with 27 bases in the middle.

This rearrangement joins TRBV7-9 to TRBJ2-3; 7 nucleotides agree with TRBD2. Germline V gives CDR1 SEHNR, CDR2 FQNEAQ (reference sequence). Trimming at V came to 5 bases and at J to 2 bases, leaving 7 bases not matched to a gene. The CDR3 sequence is 15 residues long. CDR3 in amino acids: CASSVRAGPTDTQYF. Written as DNA, the CDR3 is TGTGCCAGCAGCGTAAGAGCGGGGCCCACAGATACGCAGTATTTT. The entire variable domain, with the rest obtained from reference TRBV7-9 and TRBJ2-3, is as follows: DTGVSQNPRHKITKRGQNVTFRCDPISEHNRLYWYRQTLGQGPEFLTYFQNEAQLEKSRLLSDRFSAERPKGSFSTLEIQRTEQGDSAMYLCASSVRAGPTDTQYFGPGTRLTVL.

The CDR3 sequence is CASSLVWGTTNTGELFF. CDR3 coding DNA: TGTGCCAGCAGCTTAGTTTGGGGCACGACGAACACCGGGGAGCTGTTTTTT. This chain uses TRBV7-8 with TRBJ2-2; tentatively, D is TRBD1 (5 bases). CDR1 and CDR2 (germline): SGHVS, FQNEAQ. Deletions cut 1 base from V and 0 bases from J, with 12 bases between. This CDR3 has 17 amino acids. The full variable domain, completed using reference TRBV7-8 and TRBJ2-2, is GAGVSQSPRYKVAKRGQDVALRCDPISGHVSLFWYQQALGQGPEFLTYFQNEAQLDKSGLPSDRFFAERPEGSVSTLKIQRTQQEDSAVYLCASSLVWGTTNTGELFFGEGSRLTVL.

The rearrangement uses TRBV6-5 and TRBJ1-5, with D possibly matching TRBD1 (6 bases). The V gene lost 6 bases and the J gene lost 5 bases, with 11 bases spanning the gap. The CDR3 length is 13 residues. Per the germline V gene, CDR1 is MNHEY and CDR2 is SVGAGI. CDR3 nucleotide sequence: TGTGCCAGCAGGGGACAAGACCATCAGCCCCAGCATTTT. Its protein is CASRGQDHQPQHF.

The chain employs TRBV19 and TRBJ2-2, with 10 bases lining up with TRBD2. Germline V gene lookup returns CDR1 LNHDA and CDR2 SQIVND (reference sequence). The V gene end was trimmed by 7 bases and the J gene end by 3 bases; junction bases not matched to a gene: 2. This CDR3 is built from 14 residues. The CDR3 coding sequence is TGTGCCAGTAAGCGGGGGGGTGACACCGGGGAGCTGTTTTTT. Its protein is CASKRGGDTGELFF. Full variable domain (outside the CDR3, taken from reference TRBV19 and TRBJ2-2): DGGITQSPKYLFRKEGQNVTLSCEQNLNHDAMYWYRQDPGQGLRLIYYSQIVNDFQKGDIAEGYSVSREKKESFPLTVTSAQKNPTAFYLCASKRGGDTGELFFGEGSRLTVL.

The chain combines TRBV6-5 with TRBJ2-5, with D perhaps matching TRBD1 (6 bases). Trimming removed 10 bases from V and 4 bases from J, with 13 bases in between. Germline assignment: CDR1 MNHEY and CDR2 SVGAGI. This CDR3 spans 12 amino acids. The CDR3 protein is CATLGGLETQYF. The CDR3 DNA follows: TGTGCCACACTAGGGGGTCTAGAGACCCAGTACTTC.

V gene TRBV12-3 or TRBV12-4 combines with J gene TRBJ1-4, with 7 positions matching TRBD1. CDR3 length: 13 residues. J was trimmed by 9 bases and V by 5 bases; bases with no gene match: 6. The CDR3, as DNA: TGTGCCAGCAGTGGGACAGCCGCTCAAAAACTGTTTTTT. It specifies CASSGTAAQKLFF.

The rearrangement uses TRBV7-2 and TRBJ1-1, with 9 bases identical to TRBD1. The CDR3 extends over 15 amino acids. The V and J ends lost 4 bases and 2 bases, in that order; junction bases with no gene match: 5. Germline lookup yields CDR1 SGHTA and CDR2 FQGNSA. The CDR3 DNA is TGTGCCAGCAGCTCCCGGACAGGGGTAAACACTGAAGCTTTCTTT. This sequence encodes CASSSRTGVNTEAFF.

The V gene is TRBV28, the J gene TRBJ2-5; maybe TRBD2 (6 bases). Germline V gene data show CDR1 as MDHEN and CDR2 as SYDVKM. The CDR3 has 15 residues. Trimming left V 5 bases short and J 1 base short, with 14 bases between. The CDR3 reads CASSPRTTIQETQYF. Here the CDR3 DNA reads TGTGCCAGCAGTCCGAGGACTACCATCCAAGAGACCCAGTACTTC. The whole variable domain, filled in from reference TRBV28 and TRBJ2-5, reads DVKVTQSSRYLVKRTGEKVFLECVQDMDHENMFWYRQDPGLGLRLIYFSYDVKMKEKGDIPEGYSVSREKKERFSLILESASTNQTSMYLCASSPRTTIQETQYFGPGTRLLVL.